This T cell receptor beta chain was recovered during a study of response to subunit inactivated influenza vaccine. Study-wide findings and caveats: Every seasonal influenza vaccination brings in few new T cells, the authors suggested.

Germline lookup yields CDR1 SGHDN and CDR2 FVKESK. This CDR3 comprises 15 residues. Trimming removed 5 bases at V and 4 bases at J, with 17 bases between. Of note for this clonotype: What it binds is unknown.

TCRdb re-derived calls from the RT-PCR reads in MiXCR, one entry per CDR3 protein. The table shows hundreds of thousands of distinct CDR3 sequences, with approximately 15% occurring only once. This chain joins TRBV14 and TRBJ1-2, with TRBD1 as a possible D gene (6 bases). Sample: CD4+ T cells sorted from PBMCs, taken less than 30 months after vaccination. The sequence was obtained from a man between 50 and 75 years old who received an inactivated influenza vaccine. DNA for the CDR3: TGTGCCAGCAGCTATTCCCGGACAGCGGGCTATGGCTACACCTTC. Amino acids: CASSYSRTAGYGYTF.